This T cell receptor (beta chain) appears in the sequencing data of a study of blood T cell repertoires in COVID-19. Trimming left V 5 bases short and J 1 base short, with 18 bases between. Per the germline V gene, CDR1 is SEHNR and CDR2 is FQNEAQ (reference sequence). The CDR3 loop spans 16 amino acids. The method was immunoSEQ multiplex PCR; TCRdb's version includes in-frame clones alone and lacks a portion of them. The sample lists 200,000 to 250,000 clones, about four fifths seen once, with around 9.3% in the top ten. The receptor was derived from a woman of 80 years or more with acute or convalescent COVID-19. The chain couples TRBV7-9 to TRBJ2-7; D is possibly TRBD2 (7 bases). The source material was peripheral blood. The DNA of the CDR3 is TGTGCCAGCAGCACCCTCCGGGGGGCCCTATCCTACGAGCAGTACTTC. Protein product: CASSTLRGALSYEQYF.